This is a list of T cell receptor beta chains from one sample in a study of CD8+CD57+ T cells in acquired aplastic anemia. TCRdb passed the reads through MiXCR, listing each CDR3 protein once. The sample holds approximately 190,000 distinct CDR3 sequences, 40% to 50% seen once. Sequenced input: sorted CD4+, CD8+, or CD8+CD57+ T cells (not recorded which) from PBMCs. Receptors were obtained from a human donor with aplastic anemia. Each CDR3 is given with its conserved first and last residue. A D gene is named only where the DNA matches it firmly. Part of the rows lack a size; the others show once, few, many or a class for expanded clones.

V	length	D	size	J	DNA	CDR3
TRBV2	15	TRBD1	.	TRBJ1-1	TGTGCCAGCAGTCTGGGGACAGTCATGAACACTGAAGCTTTCTTT	CASSLGTVMNTEAFF
TRBV7-2	15	.	few	TRBJ2-7	TGTGCCAGCAGCTTAGGGTCCGGGGGCTCCTACGAGCAGTACTTC	CASSLGSGGSYEQYF
TRBV5-6	15	TRBD2	.	TRBJ2-3	TGTGCCAGCAGCAAGGGACTAGCGGGAGTAGATACGCAGTATTTT	CASSKGLAGVDTQYF
TRBV19	13	.	.	TRBJ1-1	TGTGCCAGTAGTACCGCCGCGACCACTGAAGCTTTCTTT	CASSTAATTEAFF
TRBV5-1	15	TRBD2	many	TRBJ2-7	TGCGCCAGCAGCTTGCTAGCGGGACCGTCCTACGAGCAGTACTTC	CASSLLAGPSYEQYF
TRBV25-1	16	.	.	TRBJ2-2	TGTGCCAGCAGTGACGCCCCTGCTGGTCGGACCGGGGAGCTGTTTTTT	CASSDAPAGRTGELFF
TRBV19	15	.	.	TRBJ2-7	TGTGCCAGTAGTATATGGGGGAGGCCTACCTACGAGCAGTACTTC	CASSIWGRPTYEQYF
TRBV29-1	13	.	once	TRBJ1-1	TGCAGCGCCCCACGGGGCCTGAACACTGAAGCTTTCTTT	CSAPRGLNTEAFF
TRBV9	12	.	.	TRBJ2-5	TGTGCCAGCAGTTCAGAGGAGGAGACCCAGTACTTC	CASSSEEETQYF
TRBV11-3	13	.	many	TRBJ2-3	TGTGCCAGCAGCTCTAGGGGCACAGATACGCAGTATTTT	CASSSRGTDTQYF
TRBV9	13	TRBD1	.	TRBJ1-6	TGTGCCAGCAAGGGACAGGAGAATTCACCCCTCCACTTT	CASKGQENSPLHF
TRBV19	13	TRBD1	.	TRBJ1-2	TGTGCCAGTAGAGGGACAGTGCCGTATGGCTACACCTTC	CASRGTVPYGYTF
TRBV19	13	.	many	TRBJ1-1	TGTGCCAGTAGTATAGGCAGGAACACTGAAGCTTTCTTT	CASSIGRNTEAFF
TRBV20-1	18	TRBD2	many	TRBJ2-2	TGCAGTGCTAGCACTAGATGGGGGGGAGGCCTTCGCACCGGGGAGCTGTTTTTT	CSASTRWGGGLRTGELFF
TRBV15	16	.	.	TRBJ2-1	TGTGCCACCAGCAGAGATGGGCTAGCATCCCTCAATGAGCAGTTCTTC	CATSRDGLASLNEQFF
TRBV29-1	14	.	.	TRBJ1-1	TGCAGCGTTTGGGACGGCGGGGCGGACACTGAAGCTTTCTTT	CSVWDGGADTEAFF
TRBV5-8	13	.	many	TRBJ1-2	TGTGCCAGCAGCTGGACGGCTAACTATGGCTACACCTTC	CASSWTANYGYTF
TRBV5-1	13	.	many	TRBJ1-2	TGCGCCAGCAGCGCTACGGGACAAGATGGCTACACCTTC	CASSATGQDGYTF
TRBV4-2	17	TRBD2	.	TRBJ2-2	TGTGCCAGCAGTCGACGGACTAGCGGGACGAACACCGGGGAGCTGTTTTTT	CASSRRTSGTNTGELFF
TRBV19	13	TRBD1	few	TRBJ1-6	TGTGCCAGCAACCAGGGGGGGACTTCACCCCTCCACTTT	CASNQGGTSPLHF
TRBV4-1	15	TRBD1	many	TRBJ1-2	TGCGCCAGCAGCCAGAGGACAGGGGAGAACTATGGCTACACCTTC	CASSQRTGENYGYTF
TRBV25-1	14	.	.	TRBJ2-3	TGTGCCAGCAGTGACCTAGCGCGCACAGATACGCAGTATTTT	CASSDLARTDTQYF
TRBV24-1	16	.	.	TRBJ2-7	TGTGCCACCAGTGACCGAGGGAAAGAAGGGCCCTACGAGCAGTACTTC	CATSDRGKEGPYEQYF
TRBV29-1	13	TRBD2	.	TRBJ2-7	TGCAGCGTTGAAGGGCGGGAGGTTGGCGAGCAGTACTTC	CSVEGREVGEQYF
TRBV24-1	16	TRBD2	.	TRBJ2-3	TGTGCCACCAGTGGGACTAGCGGGACACGCACAGATACGCAGTATTTT	CATSGTSGTRTDTQYF
TRBV29-1	13	.	.	TRBJ1-1	TGCAGCGTTGTACCAGGGTGGAACACTGAAGCTTTCTTT	CSVVPGWNTEAFF
TRBV7-9	14	TRBD1	.	TRBJ1-2	TGTGCCAGCAGCACCCAGAGAGACAGGGGGGGCTACACCTTC	CASSTQRDRGGYTF
TRBV5-1	16	TRBD2	.	TRBJ2-1	TGCGCCAGCAGCCCCGGACTAGCGGGGGGGCACAATGAGCAGTTCTTC	CASSPGLAGGHNEQFF
TRBV19	15	.	.	TRBJ2-1	TGTGCCAGTAGTCTTGGACTCATAGTTAACAATGAGCAGTTCTTC	CASSLGLIVNNEQFF
TRBV4-3	15	.	many	TRBJ2-5	TGCGCCAGCAGCCAAGAGGGGACCAGCGGAGAGACCCAGTACTTC	CASSQEGTSGETQYF
TRBV9	13	.	once	TRBJ1-5	TGTGCCAGCAGCGAGGGGGGAATTAGCCCCCAGCATTTT	CASSEGGISPQHF
TRBV2	14	.	.	TRBJ1-5	TGTGCCAGCAGTAGGGGTTCAGGCAATCAGCCCCAGCATTTT	CASSRGSGNQPQHF
TRBV19	16	TRBD1	.	TRBJ2-3	TGTGCCAGTAGTATCGATGGGGACAGAAACACAGGTGCGCAGTATTTT	CASSIDGDRNTGAQYF
TRBV2	13	.	.	TRBJ1-1	TGTGCCAGCAATGGGGAAAGGAACACTGAAGCTTTCTTT	CASNGERNTEAFF
TRBV2	13	.	many	TRBJ1-1	TGTGCCAGCAGTAACAGGGAGAACACTGAAGCTTTCTTT	CASSNRENTEAFF
TRBV20-1	16	TRBD2	.	TRBJ2-1	TGCAGTGCTTCCCCCTCGGCTAGCGGGAGACTAAGGGAGCAGTTCTTC	CSASPSASGRLREQFF
TRBV2	16	TRBD2	many	TRBJ2-3	TGTGCCAGCAGTAGATCCGGGACTAGCGACTCAGATACGCAGTATTTT	CASSRSGTSDSDTQYF
TRBV7-7	13	.	.	TRBJ2-5	TGTGCTAGCAGCCCCGGGGAGAGGGGGACCCAGTACTTC	CASSPGERGTQYF
TRBV24-1	15	TRBD1	.	TRBJ2-7	TGTGCCACCAGTGATTCGGAGACAGGGTGGTACGAGCAGTACTTC	CATSDSETGWYEQYF
TRBV29-1	11	.	.	TRBJ1-1	TGCAGCGTGCCTCTCGGCGGAGAAGCTTTCTTT	CSVPLGGEAFF
TRBV10-3	15	TRBD1	.	TRBJ1-1	TGTGCCATCAGTGGGGGACAGGTCATGAACACTGAAGCTTTCTTT	CAISGGQVMNTEAFF
TRBV29-1	12	.	.	TRBJ1-5	TGCAGCGTTAGGACGAGCAATCAGCCCCAGCATTTT	CSVRTSNQPQHF
TRBV30	15	TRBD1	.	TRBJ1-6	TGTGCCTGGAGTGTAGGGACAGGGATAAATTCACCCCTCCACTTT	CAWSVGTGINSPLHF
TRBV29-1	14	.	.	TRBJ1-2	TGCAGCGCCGAAAGTTTAACGGGGGACTATGGCTACACCTTC	CSAESLTGDYGYTF
TRBV12-3/TRBV12-4	13	.	many	TRBJ2-1	TGTGCCAGCAGTTTAAAACAGGGACAAGGGCAGTTCTTC	CASSLKQGQGQFF
TRBV20-1	15	TRBD1	many	TRBJ1-1	TGCAGTGCTCGGGGAGGAGGGGGCTCTAGGACTGAAGCTTTCTTT	CSARGGGGSRTEAFF
TRBV10-3	16	TRBD2	many	TRBJ2-2	TGTGCCATCAGTGGCTTTAGCGGGAGCCCTACCGGGGAGCTGTTTTTT	CAISGFSGSPTGELFF
TRBV10-2	13	TRBD1	.	TRBJ2-7	TGCGCCAGCAGATCGGGACAGAACTACGAGCAGTACTTC	CASRSGQNYEQYF
TRBV20-1	15	TRBD1	.	TRBJ2-7	TGCAGTGCTAGAGATGGCGGGACAGGGAGCTACGAGCAGTACTTC	CSARDGGTGSYEQYF
TRBV24-1	14	.	.	TRBJ1-2	TGTGCCACCAGTGGTTCCCCAACAGGGTATGGCTACGCCTTC	CATSGSPTGYGYAF
TRBV10-3	14	TRBD1	few	TRBJ1-1	TGTGCCATCAGTCTCCAGGGGGCTGATACTGAAGCTTTCTTT	CAISLQGADTEAFF
TRBV6-4	12	.	many	TRBJ1-2	TGTGCCAGCAGTGACAACCTGGGGGGCTACACCTTC	CASSDNLGGYTF
TRBV7-6	14	.	few	TRBJ1-1	TGTGCCAGCAGCGTGGGGCCCCGGGGGACTGAAGCTTTCTTT	CASSVGPRGTEAFF
TRBV7-6	13	.	.	TRBJ2-3	TGTGCCAGCAGCTTAGAGGTTCTCGGTACGCAGTACTTT	CASSLEVLGTQYF
TRBV12-3/TRBV12-4	13	.	many	TRBJ2-7	TGTGCCAGCAGTTTAAGAACAGCCTCAGGGCAGTACTTC	CASSLRTASGQYF
TRBV10-1	15	TRBD1	once	TRBJ2-2	TGCGCCAGCAGTGGAAACAGGGGGTCCACCGGGGAGCTGTTTTTT	CASSGNRGSTGELFF
TRBV28	13	.	few	TRBJ1-2	TGTGCCAGCAGTTTAGTACAGTATAGTGGCTACACCTTC	CASSLVQYSGYTF
TRBV2	16	.	.	TRBJ1-2	.	CASSIYLCSVDDGYTF
TRBV20-1	13	.	.	TRBJ2-3	TGCAGTGCTAGCTTGTGGTCCACAGATACGCAGTATTTT	CSASLWSTDTQYF